These 19 T cell receptor beta chains came from one sample sequenced in a study of cytomegalovirus exposure and HLA in healthy donors. Produced via immunoSEQ multiplex PCR; TCRdb's table is partial and in-frame only. The sample has 200,000 to 300,000 clones, approximately 87% seen once. Sequenced: PBMCs. These receptors all stem from a young man in good health and CMV-seronegative.

This chain links TRBV28 with TRBJ1-4; no definite D call. The CDR3 runs to 16 residues. The V end was cut by 3 bases, the J end by 3 bases, with 14 bases between. Germline CDR1 MDHEN, CDR2 SYDVKM. The CDR3 is CASSFAGGLANEKLFF. CDR3 nucleotide sequence: TGTGCCAGCAGTTTTGCCGGAGGTCTGGCTAATGAAAAACTGTTTTTT. The variable domain in full, completed from reference TRBV28 and TRBJ1-4, reads DVKVTQSSRYLVKRTGEKVFLECVQDMDHENMFWYRQDPGLGLRLIYFSYDVKMKEKGDIPEGYSVSREKKERFSLILESASTNQTSMYLCASSFAGGLANEKLFFGSGTQLSVL.

The chain couples TRBV5-1 to TRBJ2-3; D is uncertain. Per the germline V gene, CDR1 is SGHRS and CDR2 is YFSETQ. Trimming cost V 4 bases and J 1 base, with 13 bases left between them. CDR3 length: 15 residues. As DNA, the CDR3 is TGCGCCAGCAGCCTGGGTCCTTTAGGCACAGATACGCAGTATTTT. It specifies CASSLGPLGTDTQYF. Variable domain in full (rest from reference TRBV5-1 and TRBJ2-3): KAGVTQTPRYLIKTRGQQVTLSCSPISGHRSVSWYQQTPGQGLQFLFEYFSETQRNKGNFPGRFSGRQFSNSRSEMNVSTLELGDSALYLCASSLGPLGTDTQYFGPGTRLTVL.

The genes are TRBV27 and TRBJ2-2; TRBD1 is a possible D gene (5 bases). This CDR3 has 14 residues. Germline CDR1 and CDR2: MNHEY and SMNVEV (reference sequence). Trimming cost V 4 bases and J 7 bases, with 13 bases left between them. CDR3 coding DNA: TGTGCCAGCAGTTGGGGAAGGGGAAACGGGGAGCTGTTTTTT. This codes for CASSWGRGNGELFF.

The V call is TRBV27, the J call TRBJ2-2; the match to TRBD1 covers 7 bases. Germline values: CDR1 MNHEY, CDR2 SMNVEV (reference sequence). CDR3 length equals 15 residues. With V trimmed by 6 bases and J by 3 bases, 7 bases remained unmatched. The CDR3 sequence is CASRPRDRYTGELFF. In DNA form, the CDR3 reads TGTGCCAGCAGGCCTCGGGACAGATACACCGGGGAGCTGTTTTTT.

The gene calls are TRBV27 and TRBJ2-2, with 7 bases identical to TRBD2. Germline loops: CDR1 MNHEY, CDR2 SMNVEV (reference sequence). CDR3 size: 16 residues. Trimming cost V 3 bases and J 0 bases; bases outside gene matches: 4. The CDR3 DNA reads as TGTGCCAGCAGTTTGCTAGCGGACGCGAACACCGGGGAGCTGTTTTTT. This codes for CASSLLADANTGELFF.

The count of this clone is one. This chain connects TRBV7-9 to TRBJ2-7, with 8 bases fitting TRBD2. The germline gives CDR1 SEHNR, CDR2 FQNEAQ (reference sequence). CDR3 length: 16 residues. With 5 bases clipped from V and 6 bases from J, the junction kept 15 bases outside the gene matches. CDR3 bases: TGTGCCAGCAGCCCGGGAGGGGGACGTCCAGGTAGCGAGCAGTACTTC. Amino acids: CASSPGGGRPGSEQYF.

This chain links TRBV6-5 with TRBJ1-5, with D tentatively TRBD1 (6 bases). There are 15 residues in the CDR3. Trimming removed 6 bases from V and 5 bases from J, with 17 bases in between. Germline-derived CDR1 and CDR2 are MNHEY and SVGAGI. The CDR3 DNA sequence: TGTGCCAGCAGCGCCCGAGGGGGGGCCCATCAGCCCCAGCATTTT. Translating it yields CASSARGGAHQPQHF.

The J gene is TRBJ1-2, the V gene TRBV19, with TRBD1 matching over 7 bases. Germline CDR1 is LNHDA and CDR2 is SQIVND (reference sequence). The J segment lost 3 bases and the V segment lost 5 bases, leaving 9 bases of the junction unmatched. The CDR3 consists of 15 residues. The CDR3 bases are TGTGCCAGTAGTCCCGGACAGGTTCCCTACTATGGCTACACCTTC. Residues: CASSPGQVPYYGYTF.

The rearrangement joins TRBV6-5 to TRBJ1-2, with D perhaps matching TRBD1 (5 bases). Germline V gene lookup returns CDR1 MNHEY and CDR2 SVGAGI. This CDR3 region has 14 residues. Trimming cost V 8 bases and J 8 bases, with 21 bases left between them. CDR3 DNA sequence: TGTGCCAGCGGTAAAGACAGCTTTATTTGGGGCTACACCTTC. Translation: CASGKDSFIWGYTF.

The chain is built from TRBV27 and TRBJ1-1, with TRBD1 matching over 8 bases. The V segment lost 4 bases and the J segment 8 bases; nucleotides outside the gene matches: 3. There are 12 residues in the CDR3. Germline V gene data show CDR1 as MNHEY and CDR2 as SMNVEV (reference sequence). The CDR3 sequence: CASSSGGAEAFF. Here the CDR3 DNA reads TGTGCCAGCAGTTCAGGGGGCGCAGAAGCTTTCTTT.

The chain joins TRBV10-3 to TRBJ1-5, with 8 positions matching TRBD1. With V trimmed by 0 bases and J by 5 bases, 9 bases remained unmatched. The CDR3 is made up of 17 amino acids. CDR1 and CDR2 from the germline V gene are ENHRY and SYGVKD. Here the CDR3 reads CAISESQGQVGYQPQHF. The CDR3 nucleotides read TGTGCCATCAGTGAGTCGCAGGGACAGGTGGGTTATCAGCCCCAGCATTTT.

The chain is built from TRBV28 and TRBJ2-6, with TRBD1 matching 10 bases. Germline trimming cut 4 bases from V and 12 bases from J; bases unmatched to any gene: 6. CDR1 MDHEN and CDR2 SYDVKM come from the germline V gene. The CDR3 covers 14 residues. The CDR3: CASSSGTGVIVLTF. The CDR3 DNA reads TGTGCCAGCAGTTCCGGGACAGGGGTGATCGTCCTGACTTTC.

The gene calls are TRBV5-1 and TRBJ1-2; unclear D gene. Germline assignment: CDR1 SGHRS and CDR2 YFSETQ. Trimming removed 2 bases from V and 1 base from J, with 6 bases in between. The CDR3 sequence is 13 residues long. The CDR3 here is CASSFGSNYGYTF. The CDR3 bases are TGCGCCAGCAGCTTTGGCAGTAACTATGGCTACACCTTC.

The V call is TRBV5-6, the J call TRBJ2-1, with 7 bases fitting TRBD2. Per germline, CDR1 SGHDT and CDR2 YYEEEE. V gave up 4 bases and J gave up 6 bases; unmatched junction bases: 10. This CDR3 comprises 15 residues. CDR3 sequence (DNA): TGTGCCAGCAGCGTAAACGGGAGGCCCCTCAATGAGCAGTTCTTC. It codes for CASSVNGRPLNEQFF.

The chain combines TRBV16 with TRBJ1-5; possible D gene TRBD1, 6 bases. Trimming took 5 bases from V and 1 from J, leaving 12 bases between them. Germline-derived CDR1 and CDR2 are KGHSY and FQNENV. This CDR3 contains 15 residues. Here the CDR3 DNA reads TGTGCCAGCAGCGTACCCGGGACAAGCAATCAGCCCCAGCATTTT. Translated: CASSVPGTSNQPQHF.

V is TRBV5-1 and J is TRBJ2-1, with a possible D match to TRBD2 (7 bases). Germline V CDR1 and CDR2: SGHRS, YFSETQ. V dropped 2 bases and J dropped 4 bases, with 10 bases sitting between them. The CDR3 length is 14 residues. CDR3 loop: CASSFEGGYNEQFF. The CDR3 DNA sequence: TGCGCCAGCAGCTTCGAGGGGGGGTACAATGAGCAGTTCTTC.

V usage is TRBV6-5 and J usage is TRBJ2-3; D is unresolved. The CDR3 has 11 residues. Looked up from germline, CDR1 is MNHEY and CDR2 is SVGAGI. V lost 6 bases, J lost 7 bases, and 8 bases lay in between. This chain's CDR3 is CASRTSNTQYF. CDR3 coding DNA: TGTGCCAGCAGAACTTCGAATACGCAGTATTTT.

This sequence joins TRBV7-2 and TRBJ2-7; D is unresolved. The germline gives CDR1 SGHTA, CDR2 FQGNSA. This CDR3 spans 14 amino acids. Trimming took 6 bases from V and 2 from J, leaving 14 bases between them. In DNA form, the CDR3 reads TGTGCCAGCAGTTCCCTCTGGCCGACCTACGAGCAGTACTTC. It translates to CASSSLWPTYEQYF.

The chain combines TRBV28 with TRBJ1-2, with D hard to call. Trimming left V 3 bases short and J 10 bases short, with 15 bases between. This CDR3 region has 13 residues. Germline lookup yields CDR1 MDHEN and CDR2 SYDVKM. The CDR3 is CASSFRQILAYTF. Here the CDR3 DNA reads TGTGCCAGCAGTTTTCGGCAGATCCTAGCCTACACCTTC.